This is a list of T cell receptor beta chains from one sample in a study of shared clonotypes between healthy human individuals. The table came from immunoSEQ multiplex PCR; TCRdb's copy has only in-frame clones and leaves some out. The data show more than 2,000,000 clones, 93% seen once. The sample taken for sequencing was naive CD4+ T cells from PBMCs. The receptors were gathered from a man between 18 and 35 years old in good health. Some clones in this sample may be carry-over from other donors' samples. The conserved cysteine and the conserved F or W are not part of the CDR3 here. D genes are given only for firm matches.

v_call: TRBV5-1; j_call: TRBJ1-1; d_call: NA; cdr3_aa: ASSSQAGLNTEAF
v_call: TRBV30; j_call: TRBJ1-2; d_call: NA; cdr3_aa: AWSVAAYGYT
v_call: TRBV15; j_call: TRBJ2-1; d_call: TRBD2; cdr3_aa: ATSRTSASYNEQF
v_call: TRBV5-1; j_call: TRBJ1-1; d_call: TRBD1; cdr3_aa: ASSRTGGTEAF
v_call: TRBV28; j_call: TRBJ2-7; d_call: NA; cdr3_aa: ASSLRNRQYEQY
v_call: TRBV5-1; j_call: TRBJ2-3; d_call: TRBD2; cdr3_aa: ASSLGREVPTDTQY
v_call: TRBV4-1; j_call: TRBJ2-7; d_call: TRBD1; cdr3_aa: ASSLKGQGMGYEQY
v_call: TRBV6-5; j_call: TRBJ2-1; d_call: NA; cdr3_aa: ASMGRYNEQF
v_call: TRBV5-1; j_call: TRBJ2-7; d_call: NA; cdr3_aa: ASMGGGGDEQY
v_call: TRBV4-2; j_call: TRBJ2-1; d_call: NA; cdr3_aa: ASSQEGAGEAYNEQF